The 18 T cell receptor beta chains in this list originate from one sample, sequenced in a study of T cell responses to AZD1222 COVID-19 vaccine. The protocol was immunoSEQ multiplex PCR, while the TCRdb copy is restricted to in-frame clones and leaves out a portion. The table lists under 200,000 clones, around nine tenths of them singletons. The source material was peripheral blood, sampled 28 days after the second AZD1222 dose. The origin of the receptors is an adult who received the AZD1222 COVID-19 vaccine.

This chain uses TRBV7-9 with TRBJ2-3, with a possible D match to TRBD1 (5 bases). Germline V CDR1 and CDR2: SEHNR, FQNEAQ (reference sequence). The V end lost 4 bases, the J end lost 1 base, and 12 bases lay between the germline ends. This CDR3 has 15 amino acids. CDR3 protein: CASSSPVGGTDTQYF. The DNA of the CDR3 is TGTGCCAGCAGCTCTCCGGTAGGGGGCACAGATACGCAGTATTTT.

The chain combines TRBV7-8 with TRBJ2-2; 9 nucleotides agree with TRBD2. Germline CDR1 reads SGHVS; CDR2 reads FQNEAQ. Trimming removed 4 bases from V and 6 bases from J; junction bases left unmatched: 6. The CDR3 sequence is 15 residues long. This chain's CDR3 is CASSWRTSVAGELFF. DNA of the CDR3: TGTGCCAGCAGCTGGAGGACTAGCGTGGCCGGGGAGCTGTTTTTT.

This chain joins TRBV7-2 and TRBJ2-7, with 15 bases fitting TRBD2. The CDR3 runs to 16 residues. V shed 8 bases, J shed 0 bases, and the junction held 5 bases outside the gene matches. Germline CDR1 and CDR2: SGHTA and FQGNSA. The CDR3 sequence: CASGTSGGSSSYEQYF. In DNA, the CDR3 is TGTGCCAGCGGGACTAGCGGGGGGTCCAGCTCCTACGAGCAGTACTTC.

The V call is TRBV23-1, the J call TRBJ1-1; 11 bases agree with TRBD1. TRBV23-1 is an open reading frame whose function is uncertain. The length of the CDR3 is 17 residues. After removal of 7 bases from V and 4 bases from J, the junction contained 14 bases not matched to a gene. CDR3 in amino acids: CASITPEAGTGGTEAFF. The CDR3 DNA reads TGCGCCAGCATTACACCCGAAGCCGGGACAGGGGGCACTGAAGCTTTCTTT.

The CDR3: CAWSVVGGQPQHF. The CDR3 bases are TGTGCCTGGAGTGTAGTCGGCGGGCAGCCCCAGCATTTT. The chain combines TRBV30 with TRBJ1-5; D ambiguous. The CDR3 totals 13 residues. CDR1 and CDR2 from the germline V gene are GTSNPN and SVGIG (reference sequence). V was pared by 0 bases and J by 7 bases, with 10 bases between.

The chain recombines TRBV19 with TRBJ2-1; no firm D call. This CDR3 has 11 residues. Germline V gene sequence: CDR1 LNHDA, CDR2 SQIVND (reference sequence). Deletions cut 7 bases from V and 4 bases from J, with 5 bases between. The CDR3 sequence: CASNWYNEQFF. CDR3 in DNA: TGTGCCAGTAATTGGTACAATGAGCAGTTCTTC.

V gene TRBV5-1 combines with J gene TRBJ2-1; 12 bases map to TRBD2. V lost 6 bases, J lost 9 bases, and 13 bases stayed unmatched. The germline CDR1 and CDR2 sequences are SGHRS and YFSETQ. The CDR3 has 16 residues. The CDR3 DNA sequence: TGCGCCAGCAAAGCCGAACTAGCGGGGGGCCAGGGTGAGCAGTTCTTC. It encodes CASKAELAGGQGEQFF.

J is TRBJ1-1 and V is TRBV11-1, with D unclear. Deletions cut 0 bases from V and 3 bases from J, with 11 bases between. The germline V gene has CDR1 SGHAT and CDR2 FQDESV (reference sequence). The CDR3 extends over 15 amino acids. The CDR3 region is CASSLAARRDTEAFF. CDR3 DNA: TGTGCCAGCAGCTTAGCGGCGAGGAGGGACACTGAAGCTTTCTTT.

This chain's CDR3 is CASSFGLAGDTQYF. The CDR3 DNA follows: TGCGCCAGCAGTTTTGGACTGGCTGGGGATACGCAGTATTTT. This chain links TRBV5-1 with TRBJ2-3; weak D call: TRBD2 (5 bases). CDR1 and CDR2 from the germline V gene are SGHRS and YFSETQ. The CDR3 totals 14 residues. With 5 bases removed from V and 6 bases from J, the gap between germline ends came to 16 bases.

CDR3 sequence (DNA): TGCGCCAGCAGCTTCTTGGGTCTGCGGGGGGCTCAAGAGACCCAGTACTTC. Protein sequence: CASSFLGLRGAQETQYF. V and J are TRBV5-1 and TRBJ2-5; 8 bases are a match to TRBD2. The CDR3 extends over 17 amino acids. The V gene end was trimmed by 2 bases and the J gene end by 2 bases; junction bases not matched to a gene: 11. Germline loops: CDR1 SGHRS, CDR2 YFSETQ.

In its sample, this clone was seen once. In DNA, the CDR3 is TGTGCCAGCAGCTTAGAGGCTTCTGCAAACCAGGACGAGCAGTACTTC. Its translation is CASSLEASANQDEQYF. The chain carries TRBV11-2 and TRBJ2-7; the D is unclear. Germline assignment: CDR1 SGHAT and CDR2 FQNNGV. This CDR3 has 16 residues. Trimming shortened V by 0 bases and J by 5 bases, and 17 bases separated the two germline ends.

The V gene is TRBV12-3 or TRBV12-4, the J gene TRBJ1-5; TRBD1 matches 9 bases. CDR3 length: 13 amino acids. V was clipped by 6 bases and J by 8 bases; unmatched bases: 5. The CDR3: CASRRTGEEPQHF. The CDR3 bases are TGTGCCAGCAGAAGGACAGGGGAGGAGCCCCAGCATTTT.

The chain joins TRBV11-2 to TRBJ2-7; D possibly corresponds to TRBD1 (6 bases). Looked up from germline, CDR1 is SGHAT and CDR2 is FQNNGV. V lost 2 bases and J lost 3, with 8 bases in between. The CDR3 is 13 amino acids. The CDR3 DNA follows: TGTGCCAGCAGCTTAAGGGGGAACTACGAGCAGTACTTC. Amino acid sequence: CASSLRGNYEQYF.

The rearrangement uses TRBV7-9 and TRBJ1-1; a possible D gene is TRBD1 (5 bases). V lost 5 bases and J lost 1, with 14 bases in between. The CDR3 has 15 amino acids. Per the germline V gene, CDR1 is SEHNR and CDR2 is FQNEAQ (reference sequence). CDR3 loop: CASSPRPGTNTEAFF. Here the CDR3 DNA reads TGTGCCAGCAGCCCCCGGCCAGGGACGAACACTGAAGCTTTCTTT. Variable domain in full (rest from reference TRBV7-9 and TRBJ1-1): DTGVSQNPRHKITKRGQNVTFRCDPISEHNRLYWYRQTLGQGPEFLTYFQNEAQLEKSRLLSDRFSAERPKGSFSTLEIQRTEQGDSAMYLCASSPRPGTNTEAFFGQGTRLTVV.

This clone has a single count. The CDR3 nucleotides read TGTGCCAGCTCACCGTCGTCGGGGAGCAATCAGCCCCAGCATTTT. This encodes CASSPSSGSNQPQHF. The chain links TRBV18 to TRBJ1-5; no firm D call. Germline V gene lookup returns CDR1 KGHSH and CDR2 LQKENI. This CDR3 is built from 15 residues. Deletions cut 3 bases from V and 1 base from J, with 10 bases between. Full variable domain (missing parts from reference TRBV18 and TRBJ1-5): NAGVMQNPRHLVRRRGQEARLRCSPMKGHSHVYWYRQLPEEGLKFMVYLQKENIIDESGMPKERFSAEFPKEGPSILRIQQVVRGDSAAYFCASSPSSGSNQPQHFGDGTRLSIL.

The rearrangement uses TRBV5-1 and TRBJ2-2, with 9 bases fitting TRBD1. V lost 7 bases, J lost 4 bases, and 11 bases stayed unmatched. The CDR3 has 16 residues. Germline V gene lookup returns CDR1 SGHRS and CDR2 YFSETQ. CDR3 DNA: TGCGCCAGCGGGAGGACAGGGGCTCAGACCACCGGGGAGCTGTTTTTT. This codes for CASGRTGAQTTGELFF. The variable domain in full, with the rest retrieved from reference TRBV5-1 and TRBJ2-2, is KAGVTQTPRYLIKTRGQQVTLSCSPISGHRSVSWYQQTPGQGLQFLFEYFSETQRNKGNFPGRFSGRQFSNSRSEMNVSTLELGDSALYLCASGRTGAQTTGELFFGEGSRLTVL.

The rearrangement links TRBV10-1 to TRBJ2-2; 9 bases match TRBD1. This CDR3 has 14 residues. In germline, CDR1 is WNHNN, CDR2 SYGVQD (reference sequence). V trimming: 5 bases; J trimming: 7 bases; junction bases outside the gene matches: 5. CDR3 in amino acids: CASSPGTGIGELFF. DNA for the CDR3: TGCGCCAGCAGTCCCGGGACAGGGATCGGGGAGCTGTTTTTT.

This chain joins TRBV7-8 and TRBJ1-2; TRBD1 aligns across 7 bases. This CDR3 has 17 amino acids. V lost 5 bases to trimming and J lost 3 bases; unmatched junction nucleotides: 15. Germline CDR1 is SGHVS and CDR2 is FQNEAQ. CDR3 sequence: CASSVTARGGADYGYTF. CDR3 in DNA: TGTGCCAGCAGCGTTACGGCGAGAGGGGGCGCCGACTATGGCTACACCTTC.